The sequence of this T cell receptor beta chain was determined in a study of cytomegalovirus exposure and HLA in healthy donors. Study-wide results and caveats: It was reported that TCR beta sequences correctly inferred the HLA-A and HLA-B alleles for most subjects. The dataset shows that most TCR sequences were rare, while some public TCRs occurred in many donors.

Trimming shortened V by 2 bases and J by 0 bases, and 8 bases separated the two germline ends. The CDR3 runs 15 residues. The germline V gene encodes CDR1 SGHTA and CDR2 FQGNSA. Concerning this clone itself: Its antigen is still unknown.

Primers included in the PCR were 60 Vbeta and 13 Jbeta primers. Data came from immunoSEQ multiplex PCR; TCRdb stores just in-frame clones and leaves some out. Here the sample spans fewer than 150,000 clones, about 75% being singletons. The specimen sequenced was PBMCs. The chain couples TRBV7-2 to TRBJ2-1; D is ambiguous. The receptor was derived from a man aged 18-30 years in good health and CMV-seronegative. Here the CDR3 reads CASSLLQVSYNEQFF. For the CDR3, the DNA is TGTGCCAGCAGCTTACTCCAGGTCTCCTACAATGAGCAGTTCTTC. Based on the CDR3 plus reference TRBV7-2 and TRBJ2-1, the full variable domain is GAGVSQSPSNKVTEKGKDVELRCDPISGHTALYWYRQSLGQGLEFLIYFQGNSAPDKSGLPSDRFSAERTGGSVSTLTIQRTQQEDSAVYLCASSLLQVSYNEQFFGPGTRLTVL.